The T cell receptor (beta chain) under discussion was sequenced for a study of type 1 regulatory T cells. Trimming shortened V by 6 bases and J by 0 bases, and 12 bases separated the two germline ends. Germline V gives CDR1 LGHNT, CDR2 FRNRAP. The CDR3 sequence is 15 residues long. TCRdb itself ran the reads through MiXCR, one entry per CDR3 protein. The sample shows approximately 100,000 distinct CDR3 sequences, about 28% of them seen only once. The chain carries TRBV12-5 and TRBJ2-1; no firm D call. The sequenced sample consisted of CD4+ T cells, either the whole sample or a sorted fraction (not recorded which). This clonotype was sampled from a human donor in good health. The CDR3 is CASGQATSSYNEQFF. The DNA of the CDR3 is TGTGCTAGTGGACAAGCGACGAGCTCCTACAATGAGCAGTTCTTC.